This T cell receptor (beta chain) was sequenced for a study of blood T cell repertoires in COVID-19. Profiled with immunoSEQ multiplex PCR; TCRdb holds only in-frame clones, not every one. Found here are 250,000 to 300,000 clones, around nine tenths of them singletons; the top ten hold roughly 10%. The V gene end was trimmed by 4 bases and the J gene end by 4 bases; junction bases not matched to a gene: 2. From germline, CDR1 is SGHDT and CDR2 YYEEEE. There are 13 residues in the CDR3. Sequencing used peripheral blood. The receptor comes from a woman in her twenties or thirties with COVID-19, enrolled during active disease. The chain couples TRBV5-6 to TRBJ2-7, with 10 bases identical to TRBD1. This chain's CDR3 is CASSRDRGYEQYF. The CDR3 DNA is TGTGCCAGCAGCCGGGACAGGGGTTACGAGCAGTACTTC.